In this sample, the clone carrying this T cell receptor (beta chain) turned up many times. The germline V and J ends were trimmed by 4 bases and 4 bases, with 10 bases remaining between them. Germline CDR1 and CDR2: LGHDT and YNNKEL (reference sequence). The CDR3 extends over 13 amino acids. Sample time point: before trial treatment. Donors received nivolumab, ipilimumab, aspirin, low-dose cyclophosphamide and low-dose radiotherapy. First-strand cDNA relied on TRAV- and TRBV-specific primers spanning alpha and beta chains. The PCR that amplified TCRs ran for approximately 20 cycles, relying on a constant-region primer and a V-primer adapter. TCRdb fed the reads into MiXCR, producing one record per CDR3 protein. The sample has around 99,000 distinct CDR3 sequences, just under 9.5% seen once. This specimen comes from a study of low-dose radiotherapy and immunotherapy resistance in tumors.

The sequence was obtained from a male donor with prostate cancer. The V gene is TRBV3-1, the J gene TRBJ2-5; a possible D gene is TRBD2 (6 bases). Sample: PBMCs, taken before treatment. This CDR3 reads CASSRNGRETQYF. The CDR3 nucleotides are TGTGCCAGCAGCCGGAACGGGAGAGAGACCCAGTACTTC.